Shown below are 27 T cell receptor beta chains from a single sample sequenced in a study of control samples from healthy donors and cancer patients. The data were produced by immunoSEQ multiplex PCR, yet TCRdb's version contains in-frame clones alone and is incomplete. The sample includes roughly 88,000 clones, just under 85% of them seen just once. The sequenced sample was blood. The receptors stem from a man younger than 40 in good health.

The V gene is TRBV23-1, the J gene TRBJ1-1; 10 bases match TRBD1. TRBV23-1 is reported as an ORF; its role is uncertain. The CDR3 length is 16 residues. V shed 11 bases and J 1 base; nucleotides not matched to a gene: 13. The CDR3 sequence: CAGEILDRGKNTEAFF. The CDR3 DNA reads TGCGCCGGCGAAATACTGGACAGGGGGAAGAACACTGAAGCTTTCTTT.

This chain uses TRBV19 with TRBJ1-1; D is undetermined. This CDR3 region has 11 residues. Trimming pared 5 bases from V and 7 bases from J, leaving 8 bases between. CDR1 LNHDA and CDR2 SQIVND come from the germline V gene (reference sequence). In DNA form, the CDR3 reads TGTGCCAGTAGTCCCACAGTTGAAGCTTTCTTT. This codes for CASSPTVEAFF.

The rearrangement joins TRBV9 to TRBJ1-1; TRBD1 is a possible D gene (6 bases). The CDR3 loop spans 14 amino acids. Germline V gives CDR1 SGDLS, CDR2 YYNGEE. The V end lost 1 base, the J end lost 4 bases, and 11 bases lay between the germline ends. CDR3 DNA sequence: TGTGCCAGCAGCGTAAGGGGGGCTGGCACTGAAGCTTTCTTT. Its translation: CASSVRGAGTEAFF.

J is TRBJ1-3 and V is TRBV30; tentative D call: TRBD1 (5 bases). The CDR3 is 14 amino acids. Germline CDR1 reads GTSNPN; CDR2 reads SVGIG (reference sequence). Trimming removed 8 bases from V and 4 bases from J, with 18 bases in between. The CDR3 DNA reads TGTGCCCATACCAGTCCGACAGCAGGAAACACCATATATTTT. Translating it yields CAHTSPTAGNTIYF. The full variable domain, with the rest looked up from reference TRBV30 and TRBJ1-3, is SQTIHQWPATLVQPVGSPLSLECTVEGTSNPNLYWYRQAAGRGLQLLFYSVGIGQISSEVPQNLSASRPQDRQFILSSKKLLLSDSGFYLCAHTSPTAGNTIYFGEGSWLTVV.

The chain couples TRBV4-1 to TRBJ1-5; tentatively, D is TRBD1 (5 bases). Trimming left V 9 bases short and J 4 bases short, with 10 bases between. CDR1 and CDR2 from the germline V gene are MGHRA and YSYEKL. The CDR3 extends over 12 amino acids. This CDR3 is CAREEGNQPQHF. In nucleotides, the CDR3 is TGCGCCAGGGAGGAGGGGAATCAGCCCCAGCATTTT.

This clone has just one count. The chain carries TRBV25-1 and TRBJ1-3; maybe TRBD1 (5 bases). Germline V gene lookup returns CDR1 MGHDK and CDR2 SYGVNS. The CDR3 has 16 residues. V lost 4 bases to trimming and J lost 0 bases, with 13 bases between them. Here the CDR3 reads CASSAPTAFSGNTIYF. In DNA, the CDR3 is TGTGCCAGCAGTGCGCCGACAGCCTTCTCTGGAAACACCATATATTTT.

The V gene is TRBV19, the J gene TRBJ2-7, with D tentatively TRBD2 (6 bases). V shed 6 bases and J shed 2 bases, with 14 bases lying between them. CDR1 LNHDA and CDR2 SQIVND come from the germline V gene (reference sequence). The CDR3 totals 14 residues. The CDR3 coding sequence is TGTGCCAGTAGGGCCCCCGGGGGTCCCTACGAGCAGTACTTC. Amino acid sequence: CASRAPGGPYEQYF.

CDR3: CASSETGTGGQPQHF. For the CDR3, the DNA is TGTGCCAGCAGTGAAACCGGGACAGGGGGGCAGCCCCAGCATTTT. This chain uses TRBV28 with TRBJ1-5, with 11 bases fitting TRBD1. This CDR3 is 15 amino acids long. Per germline, CDR1 MDHEN and CDR2 SYDVKM. V lost 5 bases and J lost 7; bases outside the gene matches: 7.

This clone appeared a single time. V and J are TRBV7-8 and TRBJ2-1; a weak D match, TRBD1 (5 bases). Germline assignment: CDR1 SGHVS and CDR2 FQNEAQ. This CDR3 spans 14 amino acids. The V and J ends lost 0 bases and 8 bases respectively, with 11 bases between them. This CDR3 reads CASSLAGRGYEQFF. CDR3 nucleotide sequence: TGTGCCAGCAGCTTAGCGGGTAGGGGTTATGAGCAGTTCTTC. Filled out from reference TRBV7-8 and TRBJ2-1, the complete variable domain reads GAGVSQSPRYKVAKRGQDVALRCDPISGHVSLFWYQQALGQGPEFLTYFQNEAQLDKSGLPSDRFFAERPEGSVSTLKIQRTQQEDSAVYLCASSLAGRGYEQFFGPGTRLTVL.

The J gene is TRBJ1-3, the V gene TRBV2; D is possibly TRBD1 (5 bases). Germline values: CDR1 SNHLY, CDR2 FYNNEI. The V end lost 8 bases, the J end lost 1 base, and 9 bases lay between the germline ends. The CDR3 consists of 13 residues. CDR3 residues: CASGQRSGNTIYF. In nucleotides, the CDR3 is TGTGCCAGCGGACAAAGATCTGGAAACACCATATATTTT.

This chain joins TRBV27 and TRBJ1-2; D remains unclear. CDR3 length: 15 residues. The V gene's germline CDR1 is MNHEY and CDR2 SMNVEV (reference sequence). The V and J ends lost 0 bases and 0 bases respectively, with 8 bases between them. CDR3 residues: CASSLSTFANYGYTF. CDR3 sequence (DNA): TGTGCCAGCAGTTTATCAACATTCGCTAACTATGGCTACACCTTC.

The V call is TRBV30, the J call TRBJ2-7; D uncertain. This CDR3 contains 12 residues. The V end lost 2 bases, the J end lost 4 bases, and 9 bases lay between the germline ends. The germline gives CDR1 GTSNPN, CDR2 SVGIG (reference sequence). In DNA, the CDR3 is TGTGCCTGGAGTTATGATAGATACGAGCAGTACTTC. Amino acid sequence: CAWSYDRYEQYF.

The chain uses TRBV27 and TRBJ1-2; D not certain. The CDR3 runs to 14 residues. Germline CDR1 reads MNHEY; CDR2 reads SMNVEV (reference sequence). Trimming shortened V by 2 bases and J by 4 bases, and 11 bases separated the two germline ends. CDR3 region: CASSLSAATYGYTF. The CDR3 DNA follows: TGTGCCAGCAGTTTAAGCGCGGCCACCTATGGCTACACCTTC.

The gene calls are TRBV6-5 and TRBJ2-7; no definite D call. Germline assignment: CDR1 MNHEY and CDR2 SVGAGI. With 4 bases removed from V and 3 bases from J, the gap between germline ends came to 10 bases. CDR3 length equals 13 residues. The CDR3 region has the DNA TGTGCCAGCAGTTTGGGAAGGATCTACGAGCAGTACTTC. Protein sequence: CASSLGRIYEQYF.

The genes are TRBV5-6 and TRBJ2-1; 15 nucleotides align to TRBD2. The CDR3 length is 16 residues. Germline CDR1 SGHDT, CDR2 YYEEEE. J was trimmed by 7 bases and V by 4 bases; bases with no gene match: 6. The CDR3 region is CASSPGLAGGQNEQFF. The CDR3 DNA is TGTGCCAGCAGCCCAGGACTAGCGGGGGGGCAGAATGAGCAGTTCTTC. Complete variable domain (other parts from reference TRBV5-6 and TRBJ2-1): DAGVTQSPTHLIKTRGQQVTLRCSPKSGHDTVSWYQQALGQGPQFIFQYYEEEERQRGNFPDRFSGHQFPNYSSELNVNALLLGDSALYLCASSPGLAGGQNEQFFGPGTRLTVL.

The chain recombines TRBV6-2 or TRBV6-3 with TRBJ1-2, with a tentative D call TRBD1 (6 bases). The CDR3 totals 13 residues. Germline CDR1 MNHEY, CDR2 SVGEGT. Trimming pared 5 bases from V and 3 bases from J, leaving 10 bases between. CDR3 sequence (DNA): TGTGCCAGCAGTCGGGAGGGGGACTATGGCTACACCTTC. This codes for CASSREGDYGYTF.

The rearrangement uses TRBV2 and TRBJ2-5; D gene unclear. The CDR3 is 13 residues long. Trimming took off 5 bases at V and 2 bases at J, with 9 bases between the two ends. Germline V gives CDR1 SNHLY, CDR2 FYNNEI. CDR3 DNA: TGTGCCAGCAGTAAGGACCTACAAGAGACCCAGTACTTC. It is translated as CASSKDLQETQYF.

The rearrangement links TRBV30 to TRBJ1-5, with a weak D call TRBD1 (6 bases). Germline V gives CDR1 GTSNPN, CDR2 SVGIG (reference sequence). Trimming cost V 0 bases and J 2 bases, with 8 bases left between them. CDR3 length: 14 amino acids. The CDR3 protein is CAWSVRTGNQPQHF. In nucleotides, the CDR3 is TGTGCCTGGAGTGTACGGACAGGCAATCAGCCCCAGCATTTT.

The genes are TRBV6-5 and TRBJ1-2; D perhaps matches TRBD1 (5 bases). V lost 0 bases and J 5 bases, leaving 10 bases between the germline ends. CDR3 length: 14 residues. CDR1 and CDR2 (germline): MNHEY, SVGAGI. CDR3 residues: CASSYSNRWYGYTF. The CDR3 DNA is TGTGCCAGCAGTTACTCGAACAGGTGGTATGGCTACACCTTC.

The V and J genes are TRBV13 and TRBJ2-3; either TRBD1 or TRBD2 may supply D (5 bases each). This CDR3 is 16 amino acids long. The V gene's germline CDR1 is PRHDT and CDR2 FYEKMQ (reference sequence). Trimming stripped 1 base from V and 0 bases from J, with 11 bases between. As DNA, the CDR3 is TGTGCCAGCAGCTTAGTTGGGGGTCCTAGCACAGATACGCAGTATTTT. Translated, it gives CASSLVGGPSTDTQYF.

This clone occurred once. The gene calls are TRBV27 and TRBJ1-2; 8 bases align to TRBD1. This CDR3 has 12 residues. The trim removed 6 bases at V and 7 bases at J, leaving 4 bases unmatched. Germline values: CDR1 MNHEY, CDR2 SMNVEV (reference sequence). CDR3 sequence (DNA): TGTGCCAGCAGGACAGGGGAAGGTGGCTACACCTTC. Translated, it gives CASRTGEGGYTF.

The J gene is TRBJ1-4, the V gene TRBV19; 10 nucleotides agree with TRBD1. CDR1 is LNHDA and CDR2 is SQIVND in the germline V gene (reference sequence). The V segment lost 5 bases and the J segment 8 bases; nucleotides outside the gene matches: 11. The CDR3 is made up of 16 amino acids. The CDR3 sequence: CASSPGQGEVEEKLFF. In nucleotides, the CDR3 is TGTGCCAGTAGTCCAGGACAGGGGGAAGTAGAAGAAAAACTGTTTTTT.

V usage is TRBV24-1 and J usage is TRBJ1-6, with no clear D. The V and J ends lost 12 bases and 8 bases respectively, with 22 bases between them. Germline loops: CDR1 KGHDR, CDR2 SFDVKD. The length of the CDR3 is 15 residues. The CDR3 sequence is CAAPGSKRLDSPLHF. The DNA for the CDR3 is TGTGCCGCTCCGGGGTCGAAACGGCTGGATTCACCCCTCCACTTT.

The CDR3 region is CASSLPGLAGSFSTDTQYF. The CDR3 DNA reads as TGTGCCAGCAGCTTGCCGGGACTAGCGGGATCTTTTAGCACAGATACGCAGTATTTT. The chain recombines TRBV5-6 with TRBJ2-3; 13 positions agree with TRBD2. V was pared by 1 base and J by 0 bases, with 8 bases of the junction left unmatched. Per germline, CDR1 SGHDT and CDR2 YYEEEE. The CDR3 extends over 19 amino acids.

The rearrangement links TRBV28 to TRBJ2-5; 11 bases agree with TRBD2. Germline assignment: CDR1 MDHEN and CDR2 SYDVKM. The CDR3 consists of 15 residues. After removal of 6 bases from V and 0 bases from J, the junction contained 3 bases not matched to a gene. In DNA, the CDR3 is TGTGCCAGCAGCTCGACTAGCGGGGACCAAGAGACCCAGTACTTC. This sequence encodes CASSSTSGDQETQYF.

The CDR3 DNA sequence: TGTGCCAGCAGCCAAGAGCTTTATGGGAACACTGAAGCTTTCTTT. This encodes CASSQELYGNTEAFF. The chain recombines TRBV14 with TRBJ1-1; no firm D call. This CDR3 spans 15 amino acids. The germline CDR1 and CDR2 sequences are SGHDN and FVKESK. The ends were cut back, 0 bases at V and 1 base at J, with 9 bases in the middle. The variable domain in full, with the rest retrieved from reference TRBV14 and TRBJ1-1, is EAGVTQFPSHSVIEKGQTVTLRCDPISGHDNLYWYRRVMGKEIKFLLHFVKESKQDESGMPNNRFLAERTGGTYSTLKVQPAELEDSGVYFCASSQELYGNTEAFFGQGTRLTVV.

This clone appeared a few times. The gene calls are TRBV5-1 and TRBJ2-3; TRBD2 matches at 11 bases. This CDR3 spans 16 amino acids. CDR1 and CDR2 from the germline V gene are SGHRS and YFSETQ. Germline trimming cut 3 bases from V and 5 bases from J; bases unmatched to any gene: 8. The CDR3 reads CASSSYSGGARDTQYF. Written as DNA, the CDR3 is TGCGCCAGCAGCTCGTATAGCGGGGGGGCGAGAGATACGCAGTATTTT.